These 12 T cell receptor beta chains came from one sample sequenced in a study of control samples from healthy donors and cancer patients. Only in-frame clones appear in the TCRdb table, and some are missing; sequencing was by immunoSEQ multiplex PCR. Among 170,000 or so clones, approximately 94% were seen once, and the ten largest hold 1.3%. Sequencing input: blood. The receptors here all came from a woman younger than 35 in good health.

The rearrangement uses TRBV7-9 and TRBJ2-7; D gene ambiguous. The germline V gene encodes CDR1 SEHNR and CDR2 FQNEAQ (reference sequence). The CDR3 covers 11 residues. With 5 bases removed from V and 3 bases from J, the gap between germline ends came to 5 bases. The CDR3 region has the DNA TGTGCCAGCAGCACCCTCTACGAGCAGTACTTC. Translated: CASSTLYEQYF. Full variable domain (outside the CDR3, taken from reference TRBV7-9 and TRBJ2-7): DTGVSQNPRHKITKRGQNVTFRCDPISEHNRLYWYRQTLGQGPEFLTYFQNEAQLEKSRLLSDRFSAERPKGSFSTLEIQRTEQGDSAMYLCASSTLYEQYFGPGTRLTVT.

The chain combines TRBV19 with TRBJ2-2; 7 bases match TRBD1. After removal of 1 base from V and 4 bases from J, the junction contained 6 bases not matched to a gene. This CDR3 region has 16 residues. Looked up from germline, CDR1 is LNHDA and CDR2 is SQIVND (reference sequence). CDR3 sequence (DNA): TGTGCCAGTAGTATAGTAGGGGGCTCGCCCACCGGGGAGCTGTTTTTT. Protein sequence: CASSIVGGSPTGELFF.

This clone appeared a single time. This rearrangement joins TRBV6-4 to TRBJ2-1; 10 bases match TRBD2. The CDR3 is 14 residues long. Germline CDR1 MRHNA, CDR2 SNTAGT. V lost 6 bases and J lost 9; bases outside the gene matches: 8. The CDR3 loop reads CASRLSSGGGEQFF. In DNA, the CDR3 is TGTGCCAGCAGACTGTCTAGCGGGGGAGGTGAGCAGTTCTTC.

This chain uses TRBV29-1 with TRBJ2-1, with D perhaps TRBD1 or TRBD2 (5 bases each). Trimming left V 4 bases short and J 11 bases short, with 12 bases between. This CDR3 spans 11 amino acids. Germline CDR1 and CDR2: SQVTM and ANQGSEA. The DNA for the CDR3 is TGCAGCGTTGTCCGGGACGGAAAGCAGTTCTTC. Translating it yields CSVVRDGKQFF.

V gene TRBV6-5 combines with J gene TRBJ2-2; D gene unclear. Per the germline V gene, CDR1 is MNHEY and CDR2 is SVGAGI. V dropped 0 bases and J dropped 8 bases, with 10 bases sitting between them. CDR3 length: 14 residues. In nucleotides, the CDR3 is TGTGCCAGCAGTTACTCGTTTGAAACTGGGGAGCTGTTTTTT. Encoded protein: CASSYSFETGELFF.

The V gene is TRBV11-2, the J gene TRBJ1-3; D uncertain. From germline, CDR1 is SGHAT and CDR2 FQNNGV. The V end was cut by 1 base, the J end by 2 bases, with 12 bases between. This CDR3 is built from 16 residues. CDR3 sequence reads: CASSLGRASAGNTIYF. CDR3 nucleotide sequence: TGTGCCAGCAGCTTAGGTAGGGCGTCGGCTGGAAACACCATATATTTT.

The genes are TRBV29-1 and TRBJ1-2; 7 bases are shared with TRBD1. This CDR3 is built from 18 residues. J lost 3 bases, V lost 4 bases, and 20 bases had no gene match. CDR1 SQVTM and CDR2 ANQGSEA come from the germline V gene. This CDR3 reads CSVGGRRMTGTLDYGYTF. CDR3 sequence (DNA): TGCAGCGTTGGGGGCCGAAGGATGACAGGGACGTTGGACTATGGCTACACCTTC.

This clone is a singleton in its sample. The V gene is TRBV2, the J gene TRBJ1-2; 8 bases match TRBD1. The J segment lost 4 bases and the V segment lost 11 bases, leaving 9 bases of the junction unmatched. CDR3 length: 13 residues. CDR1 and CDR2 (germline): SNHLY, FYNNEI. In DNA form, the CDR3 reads TGTGCCCATAAGACAGGGGAGATCTATGGCTACACCTTC. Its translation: CAHKTGEIYGYTF.

The CDR3: CASSRRTDYGYTF. The CDR3 bases are TGTGCCAGCAGTCGACGGACAGATTATGGCTACACCTTC. The chain combines TRBV28 with TRBJ1-2, with a tentative D call TRBD1 (6 bases). CDR3 size: 13 residues. V lost 5 bases, J lost 5 bases, and 12 bases lay in between. Germline V gene sequence: CDR1 MDHEN, CDR2 SYDVKM.

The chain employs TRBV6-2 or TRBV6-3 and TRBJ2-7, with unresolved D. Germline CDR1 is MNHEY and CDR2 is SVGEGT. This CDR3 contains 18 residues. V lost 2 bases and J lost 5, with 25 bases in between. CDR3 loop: CASSYPIMATRPKDEQYF. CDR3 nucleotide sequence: TGTGCCAGCAGTTACCCAATCATGGCGACTCGTCCCAAGGACGAGCAGTACTTC.

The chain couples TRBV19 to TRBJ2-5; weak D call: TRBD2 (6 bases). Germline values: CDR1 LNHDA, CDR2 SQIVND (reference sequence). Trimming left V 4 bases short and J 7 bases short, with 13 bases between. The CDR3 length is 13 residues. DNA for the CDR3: TGTGCCAGTAGTACGGGACTCGGGGGGACCCAGTACTTC. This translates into CASSTGLGGTQYF.

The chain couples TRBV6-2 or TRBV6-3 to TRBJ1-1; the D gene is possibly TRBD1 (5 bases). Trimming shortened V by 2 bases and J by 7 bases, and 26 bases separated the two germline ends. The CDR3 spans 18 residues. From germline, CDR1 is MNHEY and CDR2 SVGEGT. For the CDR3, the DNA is TGTGCCAGCAGTTACAACGGGGGACGCCATTTCGGAGGGATTGAAGCTTTCTTT. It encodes CASSYNGGRHFGGIEAFF.